The T cell receptor (beta chain) under discussion was sequenced for a study of blood T cells in healthy people across ages (dated by TCRdb to about 2015). For the wider study: In model experiments, template switching captured roughly one uniquely barcoded TCR beta cDNA molecule for every two T cells. To track age-related changes in TCR beta repertoire diversity, the study relied on deep sequencing normalized with unique cDNA molecular identifiers. Donors were grouped into four age groups: young (average approximately 15 years), middle-aged (39), aged (62) and long-lived (about 90). To avoid experimental bias, donors of different ages were distributed randomly across sequencing lanes. For two donors (one aged 18 to 30 and one aged 80 or older), the study analyzed two additional independent replicas of 1 million unique cDNA reads from the same blood draw. Broader findings and caveats from the paper: Estimates of total diversity based on one million sequenced T cells were considered lower bounds and underestimates. Compared with the aged group, more naive CD4+ T cells, fewer expanded clones and increased TCR diversity were shown by the long-lived group, suggesting age selection. Because donor CMV infection status was unknown, age-related changes in expanded clonotypes were potentially confounded. Bulk unsorted PBMC profiling prevented conclusive comparison of naive and antigen-experienced compartments. The percentage of naive T cells measured by flow cytometry correlated strongly with observed TCR beta diversity. Observed TCR beta diversity per million T cells fell roughly linearly with age, and a significant reduction was already apparent by age around 44.

The roughly 39 donors, aged roughly 6 to 95 years, were systemically healthy Caucasian individuals from Russia. About 9.1 milliliters of peripheral blood were collected from each donor into EDTA-treated Vacutainer tubes. Ficoll-Paque density-gradient centrifugation was used to isolate PBMCs, with at least 6.5 million obtained per sample. Total RNA was extracted from PBMCs with Trizol reagent, with at least 6 micrograms obtained per sample. For every donor, an aliquot of PBMCs went through flow cytometry to measure the percentages of naive CD45RAhigh/CD27high T cells. Comment on this clonotype: Its recognized antigen is unknown. The input lacks base qualities; no much larger clone sits a single base away.

The receptor library was made with 5' RACE. Data came from an Illumina HiSeq 2500. A second about 6 to 11 cycle PCR used a sample-barcoded 5' primer and a J-beta primer mix. Each TCR beta cDNA molecule received a unique molecular identifier from a template-switch 5' adaptor carrying 12 random nucleotides. At least 2.5 million CDR3-containing paired-end reads were obtained from each sample. The Mint cDNA synthesis kit, primed by a TRBC-specific oligonucleotide, was used to synthesize first-strand cDNA from all RNA. All cDNA was treated with uracil-DNA glycosylase and then went through a first 18-cycle PCR with the universal primers M1SS and BC2_uni_R. The authors' analysis ran thus. For normalization, 1 million high-quality reads were randomly selected from each sample, with every read carrying a distinct molecular identifier. Instead of being binned into consensus sequences, reads with shared molecular identifiers were discarded. MiTCR, with a Q25 quality threshold and the strictest error-elimination algorithm, was used for CDR3 identification, clonotype clustering and error correction. A nonparametric unseen species model with Euler transformation was used to estimate lower-bound total TCR beta diversity. TCRdb trimmed public reads at Q25 via fastp, called clones via MiXCR and kept in-frame beta chains. Rows are unified per CDR3 protein, each entry keeping the most common DNA and genes. For this entry, the V and J calls and clone size follow TCRdb and not the study's own pipeline. The sample table lists roughly 730,000 distinct CDR3 sequences, about 61% of them with a count of one. The biggest ten clones account for roughly 24% of the sample.

The receptor was isolated from a middle-aged man in good health. What was sequenced was blood.

The encoded CDR3 is CSVGMNEQFF. The DNA is as follows: TGCAGCGTCGGGATGAATGAGCAGTTCTTC. The rearrangement joined TRBV29-1 to TRBJ2-1, with TRBD2 perhaps the D gene, on 5 matching bases. V is shortened by 6 bases, J by 7 bases, and the region joining them spans 7 bases. Via the germline V gene, CDR1 is SQVTM and CDR2 ANQGSEA. The CDR3 covers 10 residues, taking in both the cysteine and the phenylalanine. CDR3 DNA is the only sequence kept; it has 30 bases, read in frame from the first base.